This TCR beta chain was identified during a study of blood T cell repertoires in COVID-19. Across the study: There were acute and convalescent COVID-19 samples, and they came from the United States, Italy and Spain. From T cells, B-cell-depleted T cells, or PBMCs came the material, which was cDNA or gDNA.

Original processing notes: Estimation of nucleated cell counts was performed using reference gene primer amplification. This table comes from immunoSEQ multiplex PCR, and its TCRdb copy is limited to in-frame clones, with some not included. V and J calls and clone size are those listed in that table; D and trimming were worked out from the DNA. The table has hundreds of thousands of clones, approximately 90% seen once. V was cut by 10 bases and J by 2 bases, with 12 bases left in between. CDR3 length: 13 residues. Germline-derived CDR1 and CDR2 are KGHDR and SFDVKD. The chain employs TRBV24-1 and TRBJ2-3; the D gene is possibly TRBD1 (6 bases). This TCR was sampled from a man aged 40-49 years with acute or convalescent COVID-19. Material: peripheral blood. CDR3 sequence (DNA): TGTGCCACAGCCCGGACAGCCACAGATACGCAGTATTTT. This translates into CATARTATDTQYF.